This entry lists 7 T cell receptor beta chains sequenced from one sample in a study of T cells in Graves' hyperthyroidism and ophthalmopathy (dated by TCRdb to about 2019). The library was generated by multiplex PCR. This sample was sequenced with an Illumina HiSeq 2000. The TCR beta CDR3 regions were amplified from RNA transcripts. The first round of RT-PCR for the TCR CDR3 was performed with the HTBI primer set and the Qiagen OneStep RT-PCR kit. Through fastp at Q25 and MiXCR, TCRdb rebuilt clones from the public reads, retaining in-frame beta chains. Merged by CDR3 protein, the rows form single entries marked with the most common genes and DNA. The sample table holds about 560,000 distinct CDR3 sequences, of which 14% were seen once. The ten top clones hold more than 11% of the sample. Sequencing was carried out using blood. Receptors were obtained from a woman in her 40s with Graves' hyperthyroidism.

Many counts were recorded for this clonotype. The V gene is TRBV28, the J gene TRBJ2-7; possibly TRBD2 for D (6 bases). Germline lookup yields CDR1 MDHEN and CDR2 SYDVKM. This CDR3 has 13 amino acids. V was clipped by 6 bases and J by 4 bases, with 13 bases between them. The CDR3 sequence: CASREGSQYEQYF. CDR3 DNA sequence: TGTGCCAGCAGGGAGGGCAGCCAGTACGAGCAGTACTTC.

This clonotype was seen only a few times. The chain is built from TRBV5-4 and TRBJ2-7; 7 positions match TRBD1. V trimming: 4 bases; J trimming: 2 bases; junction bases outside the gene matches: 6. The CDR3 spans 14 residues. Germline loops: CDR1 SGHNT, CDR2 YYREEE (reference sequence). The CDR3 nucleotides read TGTGCCAGCAGCCCCACAGGGGCAGCCTACGAGCAGTACTTC. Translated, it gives CASSPTGAAYEQYF.

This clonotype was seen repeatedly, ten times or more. CDR3 sequence: CASSLDRGQGNTIYF. For the CDR3, the DNA is TGTGCCAGCAGCCTAGACAGGGGGCAAGGAAACACCATATATTTT. V is TRBV2 and J is TRBJ1-3, with TRBD1 matching 10 bases. The CDR3 length is 15 residues. CDR1 and CDR2 (germline): SNHLY, FYNNEI. Germline trimming cut 6 bases from V and 4 bases from J; bases unmatched to any gene: 6.

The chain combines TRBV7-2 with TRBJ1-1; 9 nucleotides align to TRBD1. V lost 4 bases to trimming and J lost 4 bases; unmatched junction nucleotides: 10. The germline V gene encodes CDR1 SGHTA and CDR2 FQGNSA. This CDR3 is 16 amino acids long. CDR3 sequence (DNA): TGTGCCAGCAGCTCCCGGGGACAGGGCTTGGGCACTGAAGCTTTCTTT. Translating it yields CASSSRGQGLGTEAFF.

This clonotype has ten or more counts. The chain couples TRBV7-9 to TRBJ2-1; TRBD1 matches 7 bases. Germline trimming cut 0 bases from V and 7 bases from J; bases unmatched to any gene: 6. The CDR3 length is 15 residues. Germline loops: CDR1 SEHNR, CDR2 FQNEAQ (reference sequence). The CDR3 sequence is CASSLAWTGLNEQFF. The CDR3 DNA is TGTGCCAGCAGCTTAGCCTGGACAGGCCTAAATGAGCAGTTCTTC. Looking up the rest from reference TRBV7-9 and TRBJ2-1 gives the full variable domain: DTGVSQNPRHKITKRGQNVTFRCDPISEHNRLYWYRQTLGQGPEFLTYFQNEAQLEKSRLLSDRFSAERPKGSFSTLEIQRTEQGDSAMYLCASSLAWTGLNEQFFGPGTRLTVL.

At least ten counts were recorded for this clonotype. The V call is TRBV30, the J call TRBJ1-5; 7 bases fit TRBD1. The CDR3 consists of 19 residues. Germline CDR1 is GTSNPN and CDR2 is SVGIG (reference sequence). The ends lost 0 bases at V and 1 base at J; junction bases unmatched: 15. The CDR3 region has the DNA TGTGCCTGGAGTGTAAAGGGACCCGGGACAGCTATAAGCAATCAGCCCCAGCATTTT. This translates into CAWSVKGPGTAISNQPQHF.

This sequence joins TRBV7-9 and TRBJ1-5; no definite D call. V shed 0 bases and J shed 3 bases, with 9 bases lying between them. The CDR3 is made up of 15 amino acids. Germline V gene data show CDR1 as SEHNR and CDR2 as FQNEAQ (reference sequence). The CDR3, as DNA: TGTGCCAGCAGCTTAGCAGAGCAACCCAATCAGCCCCAGCATTTT. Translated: CASSLAEQPNQPQHF. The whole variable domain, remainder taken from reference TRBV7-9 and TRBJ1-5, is DTGVSQNPRHKITKRGQNVTFRCDPISEHNRLYWYRQTLGQGPEFLTYFQNEAQLEKSRLLSDRFSAERPKGSFSTLEIQRTEQGDSAMYLCASSLAEQPNQPQHFGDGTRLSIL.